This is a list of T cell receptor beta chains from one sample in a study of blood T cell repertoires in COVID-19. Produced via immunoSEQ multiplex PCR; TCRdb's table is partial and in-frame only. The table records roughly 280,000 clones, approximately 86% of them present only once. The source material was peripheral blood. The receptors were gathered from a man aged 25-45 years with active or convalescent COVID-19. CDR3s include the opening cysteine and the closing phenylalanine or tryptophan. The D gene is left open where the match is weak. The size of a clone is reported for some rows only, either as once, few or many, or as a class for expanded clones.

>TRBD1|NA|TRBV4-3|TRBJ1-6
TGCGCCAGCAGCCAAGACATAGGGACAGGGGCTTCACCCCTCCACTTT
CASSQDIGTGASPLHF
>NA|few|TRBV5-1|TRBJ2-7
TGCGCCAGCAGCTTGCTCGGAGACTACGAGCAGTACTTC
CASSLLGDYEQYF
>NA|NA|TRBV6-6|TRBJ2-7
TGTGCCAGCTCCCTCTTCTACGAGCAGTACTTC
CASSLFYEQYF
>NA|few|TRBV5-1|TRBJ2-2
TGCGCCAGCAGCTTGACACTAGCAGTAGGGAACACCGGGGAGCTGTTTTTT
CASSLTLAVGNTGELFF
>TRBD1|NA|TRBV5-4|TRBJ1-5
TGTGCCAGCAGCCCCGACAGGGGTACTCAGCCCCAGCATTTT
CASSPDRGTQPQHF
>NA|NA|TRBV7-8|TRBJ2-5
TGTGCCAGCAGCAAAGGGGGGGTAGCAGTTGGTGAGACCCAGTACTTC
CASSKGGVAVGETQYF
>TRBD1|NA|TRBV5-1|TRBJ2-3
TGCGCCAGCAGCCGGGACAGGGGTCATACGCAGTATTTT
CASSRDRGHTQYF
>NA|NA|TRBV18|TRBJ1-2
TGTGCCAGCTCCCCCATTGGCGGCGGGGATGGCTACACCTTC
CASSPIGGGDGYTF
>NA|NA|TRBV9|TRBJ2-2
TGTGCCAGCAGCGGCCGGGACACCGGATTGCTCACCGGGGAGCTGTTTTTT
CASSGRDTGLLTGELFF
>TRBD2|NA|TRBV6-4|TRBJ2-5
TGTGCCAGCAGTGAACATGCGGGGGGCCAAGAGACCCAGTACTTC
CASSEHAGGQETQYF
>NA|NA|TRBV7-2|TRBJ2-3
TGTGCCAGCAGCTTATCGGCGGGAACTAGCACAGATACGCAGTATTTT
CASSLSAGTSTDTQYF
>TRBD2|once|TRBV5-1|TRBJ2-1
TGCGCCAGCCGGGCGGGGGATAGCTCCTACAATGAGCAGTTCTTC
CASRAGDSSYNEQFF
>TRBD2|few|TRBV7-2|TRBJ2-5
TGTGCCAGCAGCTTGGGCACGGGGGGGCGGCAAGAGACCCAGTACTTC
CASSLGTGGRQETQYF
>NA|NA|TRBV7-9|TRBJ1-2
TGTGCCAGCAGCTCGACTAATTACAGTACTATCATCTATGGCTACACCTTC
CASSSTNYSTIIYGYTF
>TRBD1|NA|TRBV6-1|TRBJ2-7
TGTGCCAGCAGTGAAGCGCGCGGGACAGGGGTCGGCGAGCAGTACTTC
CASSEARGTGVGEQYF
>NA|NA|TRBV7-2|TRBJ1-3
TGTGCCAGCAGCTTAGCGTTGGCTCGCAGGGCTGGAAACACCATATATTTT
CASSLALARRAGNTIYF
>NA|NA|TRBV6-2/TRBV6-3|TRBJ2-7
TGTGCCAGCAGTGGCGCGACACCTGAACCTTACGAGCAGTACTTC
CASSGATPEPYEQYF
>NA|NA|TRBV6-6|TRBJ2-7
TGTGCCAGCACCTACGCTACGGGCTCCTACGAGCAGTACTTC
CASTYATGSYEQYF
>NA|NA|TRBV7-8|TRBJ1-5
TGTGCCAGCAGCGCCCGACAGAATCAGCCCCAGCATTTT
CASSARQNQPQHF
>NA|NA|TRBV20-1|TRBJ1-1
TGCAGTGCTAGCAGCACTGAAGCTTTCTTT
CSASSTEAFF
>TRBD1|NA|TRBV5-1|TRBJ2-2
TGCGCCAGCAGCTCCAGAGGACAGGGTGGAGGTTTCACCGGGGAGCTGTTTTTT
CASSSRGQGGGFTGELFF
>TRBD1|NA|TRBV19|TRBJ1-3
TGTGCCAGTAGGCCCGGGACAGGGGGATCCATCTTGGCTGGAAACACCATATATTTT
CASRPGTGGSILAGNTIYF
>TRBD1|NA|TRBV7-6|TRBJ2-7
TGTGCCAGCAGCTTAGCGGGGGGACAGGGCTCCTCCGACGAGCAGTACTTC
CASSLAGGQGSSDEQYF
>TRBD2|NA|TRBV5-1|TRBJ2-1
TGCGCCAGCAGCCCGTTTCGTGGGAGGGCGGGGAACAATGAGCAGTTCTTC
CASSPFRGRAGNNEQFF
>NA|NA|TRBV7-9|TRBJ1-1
TGTGCCAGCAGCTTAGCGGTCGGGGGTAACACTGAAGCTTTCTTT
CASSLAVGGNTEAFF
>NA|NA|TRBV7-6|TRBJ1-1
TGTGCCAGCAGTAGTACAGGGACTGAAGCTTTCTTT
CASSSTGTEAFF
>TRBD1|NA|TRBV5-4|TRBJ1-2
TGTGCCAGCAGCCGGGACAGGGTGAATGGCTACACCTTC
CASSRDRVNGYTF
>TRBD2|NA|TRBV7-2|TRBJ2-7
TGTGCCAGCAGCTTAGTGGGAGGGAGCTCCCACGAGCAGTACTTC
CASSLVGGSSHEQYF
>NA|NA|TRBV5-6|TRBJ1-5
TGTGCCAGCAGCACCCTCCGGTCGCGGAATAATCAGCCCCAGCATTTT
CASSTLRSRNNQPQHF
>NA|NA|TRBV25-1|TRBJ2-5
TGTGCCAGCAGTGAAACGACATTGATCGAGACCCAGTACTTC
CASSETTLIETQYF
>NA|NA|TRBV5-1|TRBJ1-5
TGCGCCAGCAGCACCGAGTGGGGGCTCGGAAACAATCAGCCCCAGCATTTT
CASSTEWGLGNNQPQHF
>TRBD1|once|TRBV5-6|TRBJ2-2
TGTGCCAGCAGGCAGGGGGCTAACACCGGGGAGCTGTTTTTT
CASRQGANTGELFF
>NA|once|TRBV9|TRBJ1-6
TGTGCCAGCAGCGTAGGCGGCGGGTCTTCACCCCTCCACTTT
CASSVGGGSSPLHF
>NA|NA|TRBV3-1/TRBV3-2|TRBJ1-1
TGTGCCAGCAGACCCAGTGATCTCCCTCCAGGGAACACTGAAGCTTTCTTT
CASRPSDLPPGNTEAFF
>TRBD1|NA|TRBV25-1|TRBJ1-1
TGTGCCAGCAGGCGGGGGGACAGGGGGCGTGGGAACACTGAAGCTTTCTTT
CASRRGDRGRGNTEAFF
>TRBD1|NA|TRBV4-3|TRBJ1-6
TGCGCCAGCAGCCAGGGACAGGGGGAGTATAATTCACCCCTCCACTTT
CASSQGQGEYNSPLHF
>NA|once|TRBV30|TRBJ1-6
TGTGCCTGTCGGAGCGGCGGAAATTCACCCCTCCACTTT
CACRSGGNSPLHF
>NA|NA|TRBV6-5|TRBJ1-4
TGTGCCAGCAGTTACTCATCCCGGTTTAATGAAAAACTGTTTTTT
CASSYSSRFNEKLFF
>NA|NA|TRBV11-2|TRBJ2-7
TGTGCCAGCAGCCCCACCAAAATAGTCTACGAGCAGTACTTC
CASSPTKIVYEQYF
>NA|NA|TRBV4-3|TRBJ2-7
TGCGCCAGCAGCCAAGCCTTCAGGGCCTACGAGCAGTACTTC
CASSQAFRAYEQYF